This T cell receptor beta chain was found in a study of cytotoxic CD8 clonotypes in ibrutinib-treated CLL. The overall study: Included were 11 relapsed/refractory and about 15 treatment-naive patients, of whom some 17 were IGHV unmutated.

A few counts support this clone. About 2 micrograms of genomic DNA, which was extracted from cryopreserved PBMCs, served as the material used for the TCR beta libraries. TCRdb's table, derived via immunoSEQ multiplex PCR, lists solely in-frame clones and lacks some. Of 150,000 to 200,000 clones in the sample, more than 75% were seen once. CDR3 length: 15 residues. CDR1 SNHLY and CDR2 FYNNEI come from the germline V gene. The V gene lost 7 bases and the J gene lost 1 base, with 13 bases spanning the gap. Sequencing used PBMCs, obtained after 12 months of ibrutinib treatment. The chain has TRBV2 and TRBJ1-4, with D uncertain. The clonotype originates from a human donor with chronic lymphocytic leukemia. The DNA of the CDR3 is TGTGCCAGCAAACATACTAAGATAACTAATGAAAAACTGTTTTTT. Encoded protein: CASKHTKITNEKLFF.